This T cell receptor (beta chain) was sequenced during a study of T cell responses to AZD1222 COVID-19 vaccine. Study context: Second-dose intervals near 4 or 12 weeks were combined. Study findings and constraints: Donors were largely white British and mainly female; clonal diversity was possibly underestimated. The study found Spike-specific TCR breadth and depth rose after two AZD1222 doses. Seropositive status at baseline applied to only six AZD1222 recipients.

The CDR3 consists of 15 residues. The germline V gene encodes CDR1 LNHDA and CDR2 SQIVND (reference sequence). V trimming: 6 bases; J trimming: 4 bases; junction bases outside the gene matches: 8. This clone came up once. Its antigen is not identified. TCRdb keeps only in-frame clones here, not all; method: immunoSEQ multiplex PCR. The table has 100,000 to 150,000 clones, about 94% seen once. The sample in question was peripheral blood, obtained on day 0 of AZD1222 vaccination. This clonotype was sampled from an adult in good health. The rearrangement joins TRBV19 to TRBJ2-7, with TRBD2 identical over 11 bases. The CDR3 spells CASRMGLAAKYEQYF. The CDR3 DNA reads TGTGCCAGTAGAATGGGACTAGCGGCGAAATACGAGCAGTACTTC.